These 8 T cell receptor beta chains came from one sample sequenced in a study of blood T cell repertoires in COVID-19. The assay was immunoSEQ multiplex PCR, and TCRdb's table has in-frame clones only and misses some. The sample has about 210,000 clones, about 85% seen once. Material for sequencing was peripheral blood. Receptor source: a man aged 35-49 years with acute or convalescent COVID-19.

The rearrangement links TRBV30 to TRBJ2-7; D is uncertain. V lost 5 bases, J lost 4 bases, and 15 bases lay in between. This CDR3 has 13 amino acids. Germline CDR1 is GTSNPN and CDR2 is SVGIG (reference sequence). As DNA, the CDR3 is TGTGCCTGGGCCCTCGGCCAGGCTTACGAGCAGTACTTC. Its translation is CAWALGQAYEQYF.

The chain recombines TRBV5-1 with TRBJ2-7; 8 bases align to TRBD2. This CDR3 has 14 amino acids. Trimming removed 3 bases from V and 0 bases from J; junction bases left unmatched: 2. Looked up from germline, CDR1 is SGHRS and CDR2 is YFSETQ. The CDR3 nucleotides read TGCGCCAGCAGCTGGGGGACTAGCTCCTACGAGCAGTACTTC. This gives the protein CASSWGTSSYEQYF.

The chain couples TRBV30 to TRBJ2-5; a weak D match, TRBD2 (6 bases). Trimming took off 5 bases at V and 5 bases at J, with 27 bases between the two ends. Germline V gene sequence: CDR1 GTSNPN, CDR2 SVGIG (reference sequence). The CDR3 loop spans 17 amino acids. The CDR3 DNA sequence: TGTGCCTGGGGAGAAATTACCGTCGGGGGAGTGGAGGAGACCCAGTACTTC. Its protein product is CAWGEITVGGVEETQYF.

This chain joins TRBV5-5 and TRBJ1-5; 9 nucleotides line up with TRBD1. The CDR3 runs 14 residues. The J segment lost 2 bases and the V segment lost 3 bases, leaving 0 bases of the junction unmatched. The germline gives CDR1 SGHKS, CDR2 YYEKEE (reference sequence). CDR3 in DNA: TGTGCCAGCAGCTGGACAGGGGGCAATCAGCCCCAGCATTTT. Residues: CASSWTGGNQPQHF.

This chain joins TRBV7-2 and TRBJ2-1; TRBD2 matches at 7 bases. CDR3 size: 16 residues. Germline V gene sequence: CDR1 SGHTA, CDR2 FQGNSA. The J segment lost 5 bases and the V segment lost 3 bases, leaving 10 bases of the junction unmatched. CDR3 sequence reads: CASSFPGLVPDNEQFF. The CDR3 nucleotides are TGTGCCAGCAGCTTCCCTGGACTAGTTCCCGACAATGAGCAGTTCTTC.

The CDR3 DNA reads TGTGCCAGCAGCCAAGATTTAGGGACAGCTTTTAACTATGGCTACACCTTC. This codes for CASSQDLGTAFNYGYTF. The V call is TRBV4-2, the J call TRBJ1-2; 7 nucleotides match TRBD1. CDR1 is LGHNA and CDR2 is YNFKEQ in the germline V gene. This CDR3 contains 17 residues. V gave up 0 bases and J gave up 1 base; unmatched junction bases: 8.

This rearrangement joins TRBV27 to TRBJ2-7; D gene unclear. V was pared by 6 bases and J by 0 bases, with 12 bases between. The CDR3 spans 14 residues. In germline, CDR1 is MNHEY, CDR2 SMNVEV (reference sequence). CDR3 region: CASSRLTSSYEQYF. The CDR3 DNA reads as TGTGCCAGCAGCAGGCTAACGAGCTCCTACGAGCAGTACTTC.

This clone has only one observation. The gene calls are TRBV7-2 and TRBJ1-2; D is unclear. There are 13 residues in the CDR3. The germline gives CDR1 SGHTA, CDR2 FQGNSA. V lost 2 bases and J lost 8, with 12 bases in between. CDR3 sequence: CASSLRWEGGYTF. In DNA form, the CDR3 reads TGTGCCAGCAGCTTACGATGGGAGGGAGGCTACACCTTC. The complete variable domain, with remaining parts taken from reference TRBV7-2 and TRBJ1-2, reads GAGVSQSPSNKVTEKGKDVELRCDPISGHTALYWYRQSLGQGLEFLIYFQGNSAPDKSGLPSDRFSAERTGGSVSTLTIQRTQQEDSAVYLCASSLRWEGGYTFGSGTRLTVV.